Shown below are 8 T cell receptor beta chains from a single sample sequenced in a study of T cell responses to AZD1222 COVID-19 vaccine. TCRdb keeps only in-frame clones here, not all; method: immunoSEQ multiplex PCR. The sample gives 150,000 to 200,000 clones, approximately 92% of which show up once; about 9.4% is in the top ten. Here the sequenced sample was peripheral blood, taken on day 0 of AZD1222 vaccination. The receptors shown here come from an adult in good health.

The rearrangement links TRBV12-3 or TRBV12-4 to TRBJ1-1; D is unresolved. V lost 2 bases, J lost 2 bases, and 6 bases lay in between. There are 13 residues in the CDR3. The CDR3 bases are TGTGCCAGCAGTTTACAGACAAACACTGAAGCTTTCTTT. Translated: CASSLQTNTEAFF.

The chain links TRBV7-3 to TRBJ1-1; D call uncertain. Germline lookup yields CDR1 SGHTA and CDR2 FQGTGA. The CDR3 spans 13 residues. Trimming took off 4 bases at V and 5 bases at J, with 11 bases between the two ends. CDR3 amino acids: CASSSIAGTEAFF. CDR3 sequence (DNA): TGTGCCAGCAGCTCTATAGCGGGGACTGAAGCTTTCTTT.

V gene TRBV30 combines with J gene TRBJ1-1; D may be TRBD1 (5 bases). Germline CDR1 is GTSNPN and CDR2 is SVGIG (reference sequence). CDR3 length: 15 residues. Trimming took off 0 bases at V and 3 bases at J, with 14 bases between the two ends. CDR3 amino acids: CAWSVQWGGDTEAFF. The CDR3 DNA sequence: TGTGCCTGGAGTGTACAATGGGGCGGAGACACTGAAGCTTTCTTT.

The V and J genes are TRBV19 and TRBJ2-3; no clear D gene. This CDR3 has 13 residues. The V end was cut by 1 base, the J end by 2 bases, with 4 bases between. In germline, CDR1 is LNHDA, CDR2 SQIVND (reference sequence). CDR3 coding DNA: TGTGCCAGTAGTATAGTGGACACAGATACGCAGTATTTT. Translation: CASSIVDTDTQYF.

This sequence joins TRBV18 and TRBJ2-1; D might be TRBD1 or TRBD2, each matching 5 bases. V lost 2 bases and J 2 bases, leaving 10 bases between the germline ends. This CDR3 contains 15 residues. Germline CDR1 and CDR2: KGHSH and LQKENI. CDR3 DNA: TGTGCCAGCTCACCAGGGAGAGGGGCCTACAATGAGCAGTTCTTC. It yields the protein CASSPGRGAYNEQFF.

The V call is TRBV5-1, the J call TRBJ2-2, with TRBD2 as a possible D gene (6 bases). The V end lost 3 bases, the J end lost 1 base, and 16 bases lay between the germline ends. The CDR3 sequence is 17 residues long. Looked up from germline, CDR1 is SGHRS and CDR2 is YFSETQ. CDR3 DNA sequence: TGCGCCAGCAGCTCCAGAGGAGGGGAGTGGAACACCGGGGAGCTGTTTTTT. Translated: CASSSRGGEWNTGELFF.

The genes are TRBV19 and TRBJ2-1; unclear D gene. This CDR3 is built from 12 residues. Germline V CDR1 and CDR2: LNHDA, SQIVND (reference sequence). Trimming took off 4 bases at V and 4 bases at J, with 5 bases between the two ends. The CDR3, as DNA: TGTGCCAGTAGTACCCCATACAATGAGCAGTTCTTC. Protein product: CASSTPYNEQFF.

V and J are TRBV27 and TRBJ1-5; D remains ambiguous. Per germline, CDR1 MNHEY and CDR2 SMNVEV (reference sequence). Trimming removed 4 bases from V and 3 bases from J, with 10 bases in between. This CDR3 has 14 amino acids. The CDR3 DNA follows: TGTGCCAGCAGTTATAGAGGCTCCAATCAGCCCCAGCATTTT. Translation: CASSYRGSNQPQHF.